This T cell receptor (beta chain) was sequenced in a study of blood T cell repertoires in COVID-19. Study context: The United States, Italy and Spain were the sources of the acute and convalescent COVID-19 samples.

V shed 2 bases and J shed 4 bases, with 18 bases lying between them. Germline V lookup: CDR1 LGHDT, CDR2 YNNKEL (reference sequence). This CDR3 has 16 amino acids. Cohorts were determined from participant-reported clinical history. Recovered status in Cohort 3 required two negative PCRs, clearance, or symptom resolution. In the authors' methods: The assay estimated nucleated cells by amplifying reference gene primers. Sequencing was performed with immunoSEQ multiplex PCR; in TCRdb, only in-frame clones are kept and a portion is missing. V, J and clone size derive from that table, while D and trimming were established from the DNA sequence. Of around 200,000 clones in the sample, 85% were seen once.

The receptor was derived from a man aged 35-49 years who had recovered from COVID-19. The chain joins TRBV3-1 (or the pseudogene TRBV3-2) to TRBJ2-7, with D possibly matching TRBD2 (6 bases). Sequencing was carried out using PBMCs or T cells enriched from blood (not recorded which). The CDR3 here is CASSQIGLSGGYEQYF. The CDR3 bases are TGTGCCAGCAGCCAAATTGGCCTCTCCGGAGGGTACGAGCAGTACTTC.